The next 27 T cell receptor beta chains were all read from a single sample in a study of T cells in Graves' hyperthyroidism and ophthalmopathy. Using RNA transcripts as the source, TCR beta CDR3 regions were amplified. When the TCR CDR3 underwent first-round RT-PCR, the HTBI primer set was used. One entry per CDR3 protein results from TCRdb running MiXCR on the multiplex PCR reads. The sample holds about 540,000 distinct CDR3 sequences, roughly 46% seen once. Sequences were obtained from peripheral blood or thyroid tissue (not recorded which). The receptors were sampled from a woman younger than 30 with Graves' hyperthyroidism.

The chain carries TRBV7-2 and TRBJ2-7, with no clear D. Germline CDR1 reads SGHTA; CDR2 reads FQGNSA. V was pared by 1 base and J by 3 bases, with 10 bases between. The CDR3 sequence is 14 residues long. The DNA for the CDR3 is TGTGCCAGCAGCTTAGGTCGCGGCAACTACGAGCAGTACTTC. Translation: CASSLGRGNYEQYF.

In its sample, this clonotype was seen many times. The CDR3 spells CASSPDRVSSPLHF. As DNA, the CDR3 is TGTGCCAGCAGTCCTGACAGGGTCAGCTCACCCCTCCACTTT. The V call is TRBV7-2, the J call TRBJ1-6; 7 bases align to TRBD1. Germline lookup yields CDR1 SGHTA and CDR2 FQGNSA. Losses at the gene ends were 6 bases for V and 10 bases for J; bases not matched to a gene: 9. This CDR3 contains 14 residues.

The chain employs TRBV15 and TRBJ2-7; perhaps TRBD2 as D (5 bases). CDR1 and CDR2 (germline): LNHNV, YYDKDF (reference sequence). The CDR3 has 14 amino acids. V was pared by 1 base and J by 2 bases, with 9 bases between. Here the CDR3 DNA reads TGTGCCACCAGCAGAGCTGGGAGAACCTACGAGCAGTACTTC. Encoded protein: CATSRAGRTYEQYF.

The chain has TRBV24-1 and TRBJ1-1; 7 bases match TRBD1. Germline CDR1 KGHDR, CDR2 SFDVKD. J lost 2 bases, V lost 10 bases, and 9 bases had no gene match. The CDR3 sequence is 14 residues long. The CDR3 coding sequence is TGTGCCACAAAAGGGGACAGCACCAACACTGAAGCTTTCTTT. Residues: CATKGDSTNTEAFF.

This clonotype was found many times. The rearrangement uses TRBV7-9 and TRBJ1-2; D unclear. CDR1 SEHNR and CDR2 FQNEAQ come from the germline V gene (reference sequence). V lost 5 bases and J 6 bases, leaving 7 bases between the germline ends. The CDR3 runs to 11 residues. In nucleotides, the CDR3 is TGTGCCAGCAGCCGGCAGAATGGCTACACCTTC. Protein: CASSRQNGYTF.

About this clonotype itself: This may arise from a read error, as a much more abundant clone is one base away. This likely comes from a read error, as the CDR3 has no conserved phenylalanine or tryptophan at its end. This chain uses TRBV10-3 with TRBJ2-7, with TRBD1 as a possible D gene (5 bases). V was clipped by 0 bases and J by 0 bases, with 9 bases between them. The CDR3 consists of 15 residues. Germline values: CDR1 ENHRY, CDR2 SYGVKD. In DNA form, the CDR3 reads TGTGCCATCAGTGAGTCGCAGGGCAGCTCCTACGAGCAGTACTGC. Amino acids: CAISESQGSSYEQYC.

This clonotype was seen more than once but under ten times. This chain uses TRBV7-2 with TRBJ2-7, with a possible D match to TRBD2 (6 bases). V lost 5 bases and J lost 3, with 17 bases in between. Germline V gives CDR1 SGHTA, CDR2 FQGNSA. The CDR3 spans 15 residues. The DNA of the CDR3 is TGTGCCAGCAGCACTTCCGGGACTCTTTACTACGAGCAGTACTTC. Translated, it gives CASSTSGTLYYEQYF.

The genes are TRBV7-9 and TRBJ1-2; D gene unclear. V was clipped by 0 bases and J by 6 bases, with 8 bases between them. Looked up from germline, CDR1 is SEHNR and CDR2 is FQNEAQ (reference sequence). There are 13 residues in the CDR3. CDR3 DNA: TGTGCCAGCAGCTTAGCGGGATTGAATGGCTACACCTTC. Amino acids: CASSLAGLNGYTF.

CDR3: CASSVDRGRRNEKLFF. The CDR3 DNA reads TGTGCCAGCAGCGTCGACAGGGGGCGGAGGAATGAAAAACTGTTTTTT. The chain employs TRBV9 and TRBJ1-4; the match to TRBD1 covers 10 bases. V lost 2 bases, J lost 5 bases, and 6 bases stayed unmatched. This CDR3 contains 16 residues. Per the germline V gene, CDR1 is SGDLS and CDR2 is YYNGEE. Combining the CDR3 with reference TRBV9 and TRBJ1-4 gives the whole variable domain DSGVTQTPKHLITATGQRVTLRCSPRSGDLSVYWYQQSLDQGLQFLIQYYNGEERAKGNILERFSAQQFPDLHSELNLSSLELGDSALYFCASSVDRGRRNEKLFFGSGTQLSVL.

This chain links TRBV15 with TRBJ2-7; possibly TRBD1 or TRBD2 for D (5 bases each). The CDR3 is 14 residues long. Between the trimmed V and J ends, which lost 6 bases and 1 base, there was a span of 13 bases. Germline V lookup: CDR1 LNHNV, CDR2 YYDKDF (reference sequence). CDR3 region: CATSVRDQSYEQYF. The CDR3 DNA is TGTGCCACCAGTGTCCGGGACCAATCCTACGAGCAGTACTTC.

V and J are TRBV13 and TRBJ2-7; the match to TRBD2 covers 11 bases. There are 15 residues in the CDR3. From germline, CDR1 is PRHDT and CDR2 FYEKMQ (reference sequence). V lost 6 bases, J lost 5 bases, and 9 bases stayed unmatched. The CDR3 bases are TGTGCCAGCAGTTACACTAGCGGGAGTTCCCACGAGCAGTACTTC. The encoded protein is CASSYTSGSSHEQYF.

The chain combines TRBV20-1 with TRBJ2-7, with 7 bases that match TRBD1. Trimming cost V 7 bases and J 0 bases; bases outside gene matches: 15. Germline values: CDR1 DFQATT, CDR2 SNEGSKA (reference sequence). The CDR3 contains 16 residues. This CDR3 reads CSGHRELGTDSYEQYF. The CDR3 DNA follows: TGCAGTGGACACAGGGAACTCGGGACAGACTCCTACGAGCAGTACTTC.

The chain uses TRBV7-2 and TRBJ2-5, with 11 nucleotides matching TRBD2. V lost 1 base, J lost 4 bases, and 11 bases stayed unmatched. CDR3 length: 18 residues. Germline loops: CDR1 SGHTA, CDR2 FQGNSA. The CDR3 reads CASSLEGLAGGRGETQYF. The CDR3, as DNA: TGTGCCAGCAGCTTAGAGGGCCTAGCGGGAGGTCGGGGAGAGACCCAGTACTTC. Together with reference TRBV7-2 and TRBJ2-5, the CDR3 gives the full variable domain: GAGVSQSPSNKVTEKGKDVELRCDPISGHTALYWYRQSLGQGLEFLIYFQGNSAPDKSGLPSDRFSAERTGGSVSTLTIQRTQQEDSAVYLCASSLEGLAGGRGETQYFGPGTRLLVL.

This clonotype has only a few counts. This chain links TRBV10-2 with TRBJ2-7, with D hard to call. V shed 6 bases and J shed 5 bases, with 14 bases lying between them. The CDR3 contains 13 residues. The germline gives CDR1 WSHSY, CDR2 SAAADI. The CDR3, as DNA: TGCGCCAGCAGCCAAGATCAGCGTAACGAGCAGTACTTC. As protein: CASSQDQRNEQYF.

This clonotype has a handful of counts. V usage is TRBV6-5 and J usage is TRBJ1-5; TRBD1 aligns across 7 bases. V dropped 4 bases and J dropped 4; count of bases not matched to a gene: 7. There are 15 residues in the CDR3. CDR1 is MNHEY and CDR2 is SVGAGI in the germline V gene. The CDR3 region is CASSLWTGRNQPQHF. The DNA for the CDR3 is TGTGCCAGCAGTTTATGGACAGGCCGAAATCAGCCCCAGCATTTT.

Many counts were recorded for this clonotype. This chain joins TRBV20-1 and TRBJ2-7, with 11 bases aligning to TRBD2. Germline loops: CDR1 DFQATT, CDR2 SNEGSKA (reference sequence). Losses at the gene ends were 0 bases for V and 5 bases for J; bases not matched to a gene: 3. The CDR3 length is 14 residues. The CDR3 nucleotides are TGCAGTGCTAGAGACCTTAGCGGGAGGGACGAGCAGTACTTC. Encoded protein: CSARDLSGRDEQYF.

This clonotype is judged medium-sized. The chain uses TRBV20-1 and TRBJ1-1; D not certain. Germline CDR1 reads DFQATT; CDR2 reads SNEGSKA (reference sequence). The CDR3 has 13 residues. V was clipped by 3 bases and J by 3 bases, with 11 bases between them. The CDR3 reads CSAREGGDTEAFF. The CDR3, as DNA: TGCAGTGCTAGGGAGGGAGGCGACACTGAAGCTTTCTTT.

The CDR3 bases are TGTGCCAGCGGGGACAGAAGAAACTATGGCTACACCTTC. Encoded protein: CASGDRRNYGYTF. The chain uses TRBV25-1 and TRBJ1-2, with 7 bases fitting TRBD1. The CDR3 sequence is 13 residues long. Germline CDR1 is MGHDK and CDR2 is SYGVNS. After removal of 8 bases from V and 2 bases from J, the junction contained 5 bases not matched to a gene.

In its sample, this clonotype was seen a few times. This chain uses TRBV19 with TRBJ1-2; the match to TRBD1 covers 8 bases. The V and J ends lost 4 bases and 2 bases, in that order; junction bases with no gene match: 3. The CDR3 extends over 14 amino acids. Germline V CDR1 and CDR2: LNHDA, SQIVND (reference sequence). CDR3 DNA: TGTGCCAGTAGTACTCCAGGGGGCAACTATGGCTACACCTTC. This gives the protein CASSTPGGNYGYTF. The full variable domain, with the rest looked up from reference TRBV19 and TRBJ1-2, is DGGITQSPKYLFRKEGQNVTLSCEQNLNHDAMYWYRQDPGQGLRLIYYSQIVNDFQKGDIAEGYSVSREKKESFPLTVTSAQKNPTAFYLCASSTPGGNYGYTFGSGTRLTVV.

At least ten counts were recorded for this clonotype. This chain joins TRBV29-1 and TRBJ1-1, with D tentatively TRBD1 (5 bases). CDR1 and CDR2 (germline): SQVTM, ANQGSEA. This CDR3 is built from 13 residues. Trimming pared 7 bases from V and 0 bases from J, leaving 12 bases between. CDR3 in DNA: TGCAGCGGGAGTCAGGGAGTGAACACTGAAGCTTTCTTT. Translated, it gives CSGSQGVNTEAFF.

Only a few counts were recorded for this clonotype. The rearrangement links TRBV29-1 to TRBJ2-7; 7 bases agree with TRBD2. Per germline, CDR1 SQVTM and CDR2 ANQGSEA. This CDR3 contains 11 residues. Trimming removed 8 bases from V and 6 bases from J; junction bases left unmatched: 7. The CDR3 nucleotides are TGCAGCACCGTGGCGGGAGCCGAGCAGTACTTC. Its translation is CSTVAGAEQYF.

This rearrangement joins TRBV10-3 to TRBJ1-1, with D tentatively TRBD1 (5 bases). Germline loops: CDR1 ENHRY, CDR2 SYGVKD. V gave up 8 bases and J gave up 1 base, with 11 bases separating them. The length of the CDR3 is 13 residues. CDR3 amino acids: CAIARGENTEAFF. CDR3 bases: TGTGCCATCGCTAGGGGCGAGAACACTGAAGCTTTCTTT.

This clonotype occurred many times. This chain links TRBV15 with TRBJ2-5; 10 bases line up with TRBD1. V lost 5 bases, J lost 1 base, and 7 bases stayed unmatched. The CDR3 contains 16 residues. Germline V CDR1 and CDR2: LNHNV, YYDKDF (reference sequence). The CDR3: CATSVPGQGIQETQYF. The DNA for the CDR3 is TGTGCCACCAGCGTGCCGGGACAGGGGATCCAAGAGACCCAGTACTTC. Combining the CDR3 with reference TRBV15 and TRBJ2-5 gives the whole variable domain DAMVIQNPRYQVTQFGKPVTLSCSQTLNHNVMYWYQQKSSQAPKLLFHYYDKDFNNEADTPDNFQSRRPNTSFCFLDIRSPGLGDTAMYLCATSVPGQGIQETQYFGPGTRLLVL.

This clonotype appeared a single time. V and J are TRBV6-1 and TRBJ1-5, with D unclear. Germline V CDR1 and CDR2: MNHNS, SASEGT. The CDR3 spans 16 residues. V dropped 3 bases and J dropped 0 bases, with 12 bases sitting between them. Written as DNA, the CDR3 is TGTGCCAGCAGTGACGTCCCGTTACATAGCAATCAGCCCCAGCATTTT. It is translated as CASSDVPLHSNQPQHF.

In the case of this clonotype: With a much larger clone just one base away, this may be a read error. The rearrangement joins TRBV29-1 to TRBJ1-4; D call uncertain. V was cut by 7 bases and J by 10 bases, with 19 bases left in between. The CDR3 runs 13 residues. Germline V gene data show CDR1 as SQVTM and CDR2 as ANQGSEA. The DNA for the CDR3 is TGCAGCGCTTACCAAACCGGGAGTGGAAAACTGTTTTTT. Protein: CSAYQTGSGKLFF. Variable domain in full (rest from reference TRBV29-1 and TRBJ1-4): SAVISQKPSRDICQRGTSLTIQCQVDSQVTMMFWYRQQPGQSLTLIATANQGSEATYESGFVIDKFPISRPNLTFSTLTVSNMSPEDSSIYLCSAYQTGSGKLFFGSGTQLSVL.

V gene TRBV2 combines with J gene TRBJ1-2; D is ambiguous. The CDR3 has 14 amino acids. V lost 7 bases and J 1 base, leaving 13 bases between the germline ends. CDR1 is SNHLY, CDR2 FYNNEI, per germline. CDR3 sequence: CASTGYPDNYGYTF. CDR3 in DNA: TGTGCCAGCACCGGATACCCAGATAACTATGGCTACACCTTC.

The chain uses TRBV14 and TRBJ1-1; the D gene is possibly TRBD1 (5 bases). The V gene lost 1 base and the J gene lost 0 bases, with 21 bases spanning the gap. In germline, CDR1 is SGHDN, CDR2 FVKESK. This CDR3 comprises 19 residues. The chain's CDR3 is CASSQVSRQQSRMNTEAFF. CDR3 nucleotides: TGTGCCAGCAGCCAAGTAAGTCGACAGCAAAGCCGCATGAACACTGAAGCTTTCTTT.